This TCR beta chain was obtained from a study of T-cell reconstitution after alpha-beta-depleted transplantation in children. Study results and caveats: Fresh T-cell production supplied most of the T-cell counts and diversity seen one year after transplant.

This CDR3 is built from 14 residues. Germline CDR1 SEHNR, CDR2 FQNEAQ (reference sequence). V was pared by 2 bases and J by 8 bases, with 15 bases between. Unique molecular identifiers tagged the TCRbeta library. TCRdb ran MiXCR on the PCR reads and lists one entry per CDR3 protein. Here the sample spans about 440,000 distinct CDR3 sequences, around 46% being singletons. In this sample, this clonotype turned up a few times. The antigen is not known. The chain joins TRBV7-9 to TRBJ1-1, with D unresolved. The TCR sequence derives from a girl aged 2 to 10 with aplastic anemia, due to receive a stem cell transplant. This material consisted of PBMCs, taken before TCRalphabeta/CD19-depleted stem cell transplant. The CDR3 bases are TGTGCCAGCAGCTTAACCCCAGGAGGGTCGGAAGCTTTCTTT. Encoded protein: CASSLTPGGSEAFF.